Presented here are 29 T cell receptor beta chains from one specimen sequenced in a study of OX40 agonist ivuxolimab in advanced cancers. The method was immunoSEQ multiplex PCR; TCRdb's version includes in-frame clones alone and lacks a portion of them. Of over 55,000 clones in the sample, roughly 80% were seen once. This material consisted of CD4+ or CD8+ T cells sorted from blood, taken in a trial of the OX40 agonist ivuxolimab. The receptors originated from an adult with an advanced solid tumor such as melanoma, head and neck, liver or kidney cancer.

This clone was recorded a few times. The chain combines TRBV7-2 with TRBJ2-1; D perhaps matches TRBD1 (5 bases). V was clipped by 5 bases and J by 9 bases, with 26 bases between them. Germline V gene data show CDR1 as SGHTA and CDR2 as FQGNSA. The CDR3 sequence is 17 residues long. CDR3 coding DNA: TGTGCCAGCAGCCCGTCCTTTTCGGTAACCCTTAGGGGTGAGCAGTTCTTC. Its protein is CASSPSFSVTLRGEQFF. The full variable domain, with the rest looked up from reference TRBV7-2 and TRBJ2-1, is GAGVSQSPSNKVTEKGKDVELRCDPISGHTALYWYRQSLGQGLEFLIYFQGNSAPDKSGLPSDRFSAERTGGSVSTLTIQRTQQEDSAVYLCASSPSFSVTLRGEQFFGPGTRLTVL.

This chain connects TRBV9 to TRBJ1-2; TRBD1 matches at 7 bases. V was clipped by 1 base and J by 2 bases; unmatched bases: 5. This CDR3 is built from 15 residues. The germline CDR1 and CDR2 sequences are SGDLS and YYNGEE. DNA of the CDR3: TGTGCCAGCAGCGTAAGGGACAGCGTGAACTATGGCTACACCTTC. Translation gives CASSVRDSVNYGYTF.

The V gene is TRBV6-1, the J gene TRBJ1-2; no clear D. Germline V gene data show CDR1 as MNHNS and CDR2 as SASEGT. V lost 1 base and J lost 2, with 5 bases in between. This CDR3 has 13 amino acids. CDR3 sequence: CASSEGLNYGYTF. In DNA, the CDR3 is TGTGCCAGCAGTGAAGGATTAAACTATGGCTACACCTTC.

The CDR3 nucleotides are TGCGCCAGCAGCCAAGATCTCCATAGCTCCTATAATTCACCCCTCCACTTT. Protein: CASSQDLHSSYNSPLHF. The chain uses TRBV4-1 and TRBJ1-6; D gene unclear. Germline assignment: CDR1 MGHRA and CDR2 YSYEKL. This CDR3 is 17 amino acids long. Trimming took off 0 bases at V and 0 bases at J, with 9 bases between the two ends.

The CDR3 reads CASSSGQGRSITEAFF. The CDR3 bases are TGTGCCAGCAGCTCCGGACAGGGGAGAAGTATCACTGAAGCTTTCTTT. The J gene is TRBJ1-1, the V gene TRBV7-8; 9 bases are shared with TRBD1. The CDR3 has 16 residues. V shed 4 bases and J 4 bases; nucleotides not matched to a gene: 10. Germline values: CDR1 SGHVS, CDR2 FQNEAQ.

V is TRBV27 and J is TRBJ2-1, with D possibly matching TRBD2 (6 bases). This CDR3 comprises 15 residues. Germline assignment: CDR1 MNHEY and CDR2 SMNVEV (reference sequence). With 6 bases removed from V and 2 bases from J, the gap between germline ends came to 14 bases. Written as DNA, the CDR3 is TGTGCCAGCAGGTCCCTCGGGGGAACCTACAATGAGCAGTTCTTC. Translated, it gives CASRSLGGTYNEQFF.

This clone has a single count. This sequence joins TRBV19 and TRBJ2-5, with 16 bases that match TRBD2. The V gene's germline CDR1 is LNHDA and CDR2 SQIVND (reference sequence). The CDR3 covers 18 residues. Losses at the gene ends were 6 bases for V and 4 bases for J; bases not matched to a gene: 11. The CDR3 DNA sequence: TGTGCCAGTAGCTCCGGGACTAGCGGGAGGGCATTAGGAGAGACCCAGTACTTC. This encodes CASSSGTSGRALGETQYF.

This clone has only a few counts. V and J are TRBV29-1 and TRBJ1-1; a possible D gene is TRBD1 (6 bases). This CDR3 has 12 amino acids. Germline CDR1 and CDR2: SQVTM and ANQGSEA. The germline V and J ends were trimmed by 4 bases and 8 bases, with 14 bases remaining between them. The CDR3 DNA reads as TGCAGCGTTGGGAGTTACGGACAGGAAGCTTTCTTT. Translating gives CSVGSYGQEAFF.

The rearrangement links TRBV10-3 to TRBJ1-1; TRBD1 is a possible D gene (5 bases). The CDR3 covers 15 residues. Trimming left V 5 bases short and J 1 base short, with 14 bases between. Germline loops: CDR1 ENHRY, CDR2 SYGVKD. This chain's CDR3 is CAISYAGTSNTEAFF. In nucleotides, the CDR3 is TGTGCCATCAGTTACGCCGGGACGTCGAACACTGAAGCTTTCTTT.

J is TRBJ1-1 and V is TRBV11-2; perhaps TRBD1 as D (6 bases). The CDR3 sequence is 18 residues long. Looked up from germline, CDR1 is SGHAT and CDR2 is FQNNGV. The V end was cut by 0 bases, the J end by 4 bases, with 21 bases between. The CDR3 sequence is CASSLDLGGPWVGTEAFF. The CDR3 nucleotides read TGTGCCAGCAGCTTAGATCTCGGGGGCCCGTGGGTCGGCACTGAAGCTTTCTTT.

V and J are TRBV9 and TRBJ2-1; tentative D call: TRBD2 (5 bases). CDR1 and CDR2 (germline): SGDLS, YYNGEE. The V gene lost 3 bases and the J gene lost 5 bases, with 9 bases spanning the gap. The CDR3 consists of 13 residues. CDR3 amino acids: CASSGEKNNEQFF. In DNA form, the CDR3 reads TGTGCCAGCAGCGGGGAGAAGAACAATGAGCAGTTCTTC.

V is TRBV10-3 and J is TRBJ1-2, with 12 bases that match TRBD1. The V and J ends lost 3 bases and 2 bases, in that order; junction bases with no gene match: 7. Germline loops: CDR1 ENHRY, CDR2 SYGVKD. The CDR3 has 17 amino acids. CDR3 nucleotide sequence: TGTGCCATCAGTGACCCCACCGGGACAGGGGGCAACTATGGCTACACCTTC. Protein product: CAISDPTGTGGNYGYTF.

The CDR3 reads CASSPLVGRDSYNEQFF. The CDR3 DNA reads TGTGCCAGCAGCCCCCTGGTGGGCAGGGACTCCTACAATGAGCAGTTCTTC. This chain links TRBV11-3 with TRBJ2-1, with D possibly TRBD1 on 5 matching bases. With 5 bases removed from V and 0 bases from J, the gap between germline ends came to 17 bases. CDR1 and CDR2 (germline): SGHNT, YENEEA. There are 17 residues in the CDR3.

This chain connects TRBV5-8 to TRBJ1-5; 9 positions match TRBD1. There are 15 residues in the CDR3. The V and J ends lost 4 bases and 2 bases, in that order; junction bases with no gene match: 4. The germline V gene has CDR1 SGHTS and CDR2 YDEGEE. Written as DNA, the CDR3 is TGTGCCAGCAGCATAGGACAGGGGCGCAATCAGCCCCAGCATTTT. Amino acids: CASSIGQGRNQPQHF.

The chain uses TRBV6-1 and TRBJ2-1, with D perhaps TRBD1 (6 bases). V gave up 8 bases and J gave up 1 base, with 9 bases separating them. This CDR3 comprises 13 residues. Germline assignment: CDR1 MNHNS and CDR2 SASEGT. CDR3 in amino acids: CASRQVSYNEQFF. The CDR3 region has the DNA TGTGCCAGCCGACAGGTTTCCTACAATGAGCAGTTCTTC.

This clone has a count of ten or more. The chain carries TRBV11-3 and TRBJ1-6; no clear D gene. Germline CDR1 and CDR2: SGHNT and YENEEA. There are 13 residues in the CDR3. The V end lost 4 bases, the J end lost 8 bases, and 9 bases lay between the germline ends. The CDR3 loop is CASSSRPDSPLHF. Written as DNA, the CDR3 is TGTGCCAGCAGCTCACGGCCGGATTCACCCCTCCACTTT.

The gene calls are TRBV6-5 and TRBJ2-7; TRBD1 agrees at 8 bases. V shed 5 bases, J shed 3 bases, and the junction held 9 bases outside the gene matches. Germline values: CDR1 MNHEY, CDR2 SVGAGI. The CDR3 covers 15 residues. Here the CDR3 reads CASSQTGTGYYEQYF. The DNA for the CDR3 is TGTGCCAGCAGTCAAACCGGGACAGGCTACTACGAGCAGTACTTC.

This clone was counted a few times. This chain links TRBV7-3 with TRBJ1-2; tentative D call: TRBD1 (5 bases). CDR1 and CDR2 from the germline V gene are SGHTA and FQGTGA. The ends were cut back, 5 bases at V and 5 bases at J, with 15 bases in the middle. There are 14 residues in the CDR3. CDR3 amino acids: CASSPDISLYGYTF. The CDR3 DNA reads TGTGCCAGCAGCCCGGACATCTCGCTTTATGGCTACACCTTC.

The chain joins TRBV7-2 to TRBJ1-1, with 11 bases that match TRBD1. CDR1 is SGHTA and CDR2 is FQGNSA in the germline V gene. This CDR3 region has 15 residues. The trim removed 1 base at V and 5 bases at J, leaving 3 bases unmatched. The CDR3 sequence: CASSLVGTGGTEAFF. The DNA of the CDR3 is TGTGCCAGCAGCTTAGTAGGGACAGGGGGGACTGAAGCTTTCTTT.

The rearrangement links TRBV19 to TRBJ1-5; TRBD1 is a possible D gene (5 bases). The CDR3 spans 19 residues. Germline V lookup: CDR1 LNHDA, CDR2 SQIVND (reference sequence). V shed 6 bases and J shed 0 bases, with 24 bases lying between them. The CDR3 region has the DNA TGTGCCAGTAGCCTTCACCGGGGCCCCGGGGGTTATAGCAATCAGCCCCAGCATTTT. Protein product: CASSLHRGPGGYSNQPQHF.

The J gene is TRBJ1-3, the V gene TRBV9, with a possible D match to TRBD1 (6 bases). The CDR3 runs to 14 residues. Trimming took 3 bases from V and 11 from J, leaving 18 bases between them. Germline CDR1 reads SGDLS; CDR2 reads YYNGEE. The CDR3 DNA reads TGTGCCAGCAGCGAGATAGGGGGGTACAGGCCCATATATTTT. Translated: CASSEIGGYRPIYF.

This clone was recorded only once. The CDR3: CASRGDRAYGYTF. The CDR3 region has the DNA TGTGCCAGTAGGGGGGACAGGGCCTATGGCTACACCTTC. This chain joins TRBV19 and TRBJ1-2; 9 positions match TRBD1. The CDR3 spans 13 residues. The germline V gene encodes CDR1 LNHDA and CDR2 SQIVND (reference sequence). The junction had 3 bases not matched to a gene; V was cut back by 6 bases and J by 4 bases. The variable domain in full, with the rest retrieved from reference TRBV19 and TRBJ1-2, is DGGITQSPKYLFRKEGQNVTLSCEQNLNHDAMYWYRQDPGQGLRLIYYSQIVNDFQKGDIAEGYSVSREKKESFPLTVTSAQKNPTAFYLCASRGDRAYGYTFGSGTRLTVV.

CDR3 bases: TGTGCCAGTAGTATAGGCGTGACAGGGGTTGGGGATACGCAGTATTTT. Amino acid sequence: CASSIGVTGVGDTQYF. This chain links TRBV19 with TRBJ2-3, with 8 bases fitting TRBD1. Unmatched junction bases numbered 9, after V lost 1 base and J lost 6 bases. This CDR3 comprises 16 residues. Germline V gene data show CDR1 as LNHDA and CDR2 as SQIVND (reference sequence).

The J gene is TRBJ2-5, the V gene TRBV28; TRBD1 aligns across 8 bases. The CDR3 spans 16 residues. V lost 5 bases to trimming and J lost 6 bases; unmatched junction nucleotides: 14. Germline V CDR1 and CDR2: MDHEN, SYDVKM. CDR3 sequence reads: CASSKTRTGRLKTQYF. CDR3 nucleotide sequence: TGTGCCAGCAGTAAAACCCGGACAGGGAGGTTAAAGACCCAGTACTTC.

V and J are TRBV5-4 and TRBJ1-1, with TRBD1 identical over 7 bases. Germline CDR1 reads SGHNT; CDR2 reads YYREEE (reference sequence). The CDR3 is made up of 15 amino acids. The ends lost 2 bases at V and 0 bases at J; junction bases unmatched: 4. The DNA of the CDR3 is TGTGCCAGCAGCTTAACAGGGGCCTTGAACACTGAAGCTTTCTTT. Its translation: CASSLTGALNTEAFF.

This sequence joins TRBV7-9 and TRBJ1-4; D is unclear. CDR1 and CDR2 (germline): SEHNR, FQNEAQ (reference sequence). Trimming left V 2 bases short and J 0 bases short, with 4 bases between. The CDR3 is 14 amino acids. CDR3 in amino acids: CASSLQTTNEKLFF. CDR3 nucleotide sequence: TGTGCCAGCAGCTTACAGACAACTAATGAAAAACTGTTTTTT.

The chain is built from TRBV5-1 and TRBJ2-1, with no clear D. Trimming removed 0 bases at V and 7 bases at J, with 17 bases between. The germline V gene has CDR1 SGHRS and CDR2 YFSETQ. This CDR3 comprises 16 residues. CDR3 nucleotides: TGCGCCAGCAGCTTGGCCAAGGGCCGCGCAGAAAATGAGCAGTTCTTC. Its translation is CASSLAKGRAENEQFF.

This chain links TRBV6-5 with TRBJ2-7, with D possibly matching TRBD2 (6 bases). Germline V gives CDR1 MNHEY, CDR2 SVGAGI. CDR3 length: 13 amino acids. The V and J ends lost 7 bases and 7 bases respectively, with 17 bases between them. In DNA form, the CDR3 reads TGTGCCAGCACCACTGGAGGGTCTTATGAGCAGTACTTC. It codes for CASTTGGSYEQYF.

This chain connects TRBV18 to TRBJ1-6, with TRBD1 matching 7 bases. The length of the CDR3 is 14 residues. V lost 4 bases, J lost 5 bases, and 2 bases stayed unmatched. Germline CDR1 and CDR2: KGHSH and LQKENI. In DNA form, the CDR3 reads TGTGCCAGCTCACAGACAGGGAATAATTCACCCCTCCACTTT. It yields the protein CASSQTGNNSPLHF.